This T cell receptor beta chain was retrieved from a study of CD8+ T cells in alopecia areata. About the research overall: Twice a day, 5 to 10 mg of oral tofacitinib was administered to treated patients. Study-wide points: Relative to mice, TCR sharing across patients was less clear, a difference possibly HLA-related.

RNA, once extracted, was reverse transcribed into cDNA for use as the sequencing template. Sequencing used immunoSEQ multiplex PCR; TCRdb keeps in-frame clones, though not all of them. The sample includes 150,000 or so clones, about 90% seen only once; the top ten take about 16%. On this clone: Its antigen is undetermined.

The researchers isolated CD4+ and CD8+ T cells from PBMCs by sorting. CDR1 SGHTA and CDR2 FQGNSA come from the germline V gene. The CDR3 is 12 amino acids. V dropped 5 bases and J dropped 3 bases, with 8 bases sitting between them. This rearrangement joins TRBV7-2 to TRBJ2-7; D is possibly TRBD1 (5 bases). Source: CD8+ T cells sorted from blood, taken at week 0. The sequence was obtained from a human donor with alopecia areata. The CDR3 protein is CASSPGNYEQYF. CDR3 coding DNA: TGTGCCAGCAGCCCAGGGAACTACGAGCAGTACTTC.